The sequence of this TCR beta chain was determined in a study of T cells in Graves' hyperthyroidism and ophthalmopathy (dated 2019 in TCRdb). Background for the entire study: Peripheral blood samples were taken at the time of initial diagnosis, prior to any treatment. TCR Vbeta CDR3 sequencing of 130 to 150 peripheral blood samples (under 45 ophthalmopathy, 75 or so hyperthyroidism and roughly 17 progressor patients) is reported in the paper. An independent validation cohort of 18 to 20 hyperthyroidism patients and about 15 patients who later progressed to ophthalmopathy tested prospective prediction of ophthalmopathy. TCR V-J signatures able to tell the groups apart were searched for in a discovery cohort of 100 patients, of whom about 40 had Graves' ophthalmopathy and about 55 had stable Graves' hyperthyroidism. For training and testing, the 100 or so patients in the discovery cohort were randomly divided in a 7:3 ratio. In six Graves' hyperthyroidism patients, the study also compared T-cell repertoires from thyroid tissue with T-cell repertoires from blood. After blood sampling, hyperthyroidism patients were treated with methimazole at a starting dose of 30 mg daily, and ophthalmopathy patients were treated with high-dose intravenous methylprednisolone. Broader findings and caveats from the paper: In validation, progression to ophthalmopathy was predicted by the model with more than 65% sensitivity and around 75% specificity, a median of approximately 6.5 months before onset. In cross-validation, a model built on a 13 V-J signature told ophthalmopathy apart from stable hyperthyroidism with 85% to 90% sensitivity and 81% to 82% specificity, and in testing the same model reached 80%/75%. Most expanded thyroid clonotypes (frequency above 0.001) were also detected in blood, a finding suggesting that blood repertoires may reflect thyroid immune responses. Sample size was not statistically predetermined, and blinding of investigators to group allocation was not performed.

V has 1 base trimmed and J has 3 bases trimmed; junction bases matching no gene number 13. Including the terminal cysteine and phenylalanine, the CDR3 comprises 18 residues. The DNA shown is the 54-base CDR3, in frame from base 1. CDR1 and CDR2 were assigned from the germline V gene (reference sequence) as DFQATT and SNEGSKA. The TCR beta CDR3 regions were amplified from the RNA transcripts. For the first round of RT-PCR on the TCR CDR3, the HTBI primer set was used together with the Qiagen OneStep RT-PCR kit. Libraries were constructed in a second round of multiplex PCR, after which size selection and purification were performed. Paired-end sequencing of the libraries was performed with 100 bp reads on an Illumina HiSeq2000. From the authors' description of their analysis: SOAPnuke was used to process the raw data, removing reads that contained adapters or uncalled bases, had a mean Phred below 15, or lacked an exact match to the constant primer or identifier. High-quality paired reads were merged with COPE v1.2.5, and unique nucleotide sequences were defined as clonotypes. MiTCR v1.1 was used to align clonotypes to the IMGT TRBV, TRBD and TRBJ reference segments. The analysis included only V-J combinations with a frequency above 0.0001, which together covered more than 99% of the repertoires. A TCS score was defined as the ratio of F50 (clonal expansion) to E x V (chaos), with BLOSUM62-based TCRdist applied between CDR3 peptides within each V-J. Welch's t-statistics and random forest reduced fewer than 600 V-J features to 10 to 15, which were used in a naive Bayes classifier (R e1071). Through fastp at Q25 and MiXCR, TCRdb rebuilt clones from the public reads, retaining in-frame beta chains. Each record represents a unique CDR3 protein, reported with the most common genes and DNA among its rows. The V and J calls follow TCRdb's processing rather than the paper's. The table for this sample lists 500,000 or so distinct CDR3 sequences; over 15% of them were counted only once. Together, the top ten hold 17% of the sample.

In its sample, this clonotype was seen many times. Its antigen target is currently unknown. Per-base qualities were not stored, and no clone one base away is much larger. In the ophthalmopathy patients, disease was moderately to severely active, with a Clinical Activity Score of 3 or more, a NOSPECS grade of 4 or more, and a duration of less than 3 months. Exclusion was applied to patients with uncontrolled infections, other autoimmune diseases, pregnancy or lactation. Diagnoses were established on the basis of clinical symptoms, serum thyroxine and TRAb, thyroid ultrasound, and orbital computed tomography. Ficoll-Paque density gradient centrifugation was used to isolate PBMCs from approximately 10 ml of fresh peripheral blood. Total RNA was extracted with Trizol reagent, and quality was checked on an Agilent 2100 Bioanalyzer.

The rearrangement joined TRBV20-1 to TRBJ2-1, with TRBD2 matching 9 junction bases. Sequencing was performed on blood. The TCR originated in a young woman with Graves' ophthalmopathy. In nucleotide form, the sequence is TGCAGTGCTAGAGCAGGTGGACTAGCGAAGATTCACTACAATGAGCAGTTCTTC. Its coded protein is CSARAGGLAKIHYNEQFF.